This T cell receptor beta chain was captured in a study of blood T cell repertoires in COVID-19. Study information: Acute-phase and convalescent COVID-19 samples originated in the United States, Italy and Spain.

CDR1 and CDR2 from the germline V gene are SGHVS and FNYEAQ. The CDR3 is 20 amino acids. V dropped 3 bases and J dropped 1 base, with 22 bases sitting between them. In the original processing: Reference gene primer amplification in the assay estimated nucleated cell counts. Using immunoSEQ multiplex PCR, the repertoire was profiled, and TCRdb retains in-frame clones only, with some absent. That table supplies the V and J calls and clone size; D and trimming were determined from the DNA. The sample records some 150,000 clones, around 86% being singletons. This clone was seen a single time. The J gene is TRBJ2-6, the V gene TRBV7-6; tentatively, D is TRBD1 (6 bases). The sequenced sample was peripheral blood. This sequence originates from a human donor in a cohort sampled during active COVID-19. The CDR3 DNA is TGTGCCAGCAGCTTCCCCCGAAAGGCAGGGGCCTCTTCTGGGGCCAACGTCCTGACTTTC. Translation gives CASSFPRKAGASSGANVLTF.